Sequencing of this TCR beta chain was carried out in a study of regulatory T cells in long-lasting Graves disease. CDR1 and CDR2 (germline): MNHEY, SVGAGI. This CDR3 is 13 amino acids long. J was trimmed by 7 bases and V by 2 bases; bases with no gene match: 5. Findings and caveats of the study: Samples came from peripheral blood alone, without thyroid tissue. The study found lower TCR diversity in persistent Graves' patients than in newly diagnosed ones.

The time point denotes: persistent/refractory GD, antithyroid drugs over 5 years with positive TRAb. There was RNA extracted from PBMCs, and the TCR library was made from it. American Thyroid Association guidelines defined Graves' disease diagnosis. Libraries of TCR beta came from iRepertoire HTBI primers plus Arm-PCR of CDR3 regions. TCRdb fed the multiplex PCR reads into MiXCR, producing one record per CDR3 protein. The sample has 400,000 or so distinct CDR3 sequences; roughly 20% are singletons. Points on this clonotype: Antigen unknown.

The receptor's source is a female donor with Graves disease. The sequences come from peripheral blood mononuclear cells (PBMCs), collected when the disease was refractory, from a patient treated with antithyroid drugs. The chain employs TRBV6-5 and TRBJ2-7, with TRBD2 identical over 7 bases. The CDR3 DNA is TGTGCCAGCAGTTACCGGCGGGGGTGGGAGCAGTACTTC. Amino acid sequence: CASSYRRGWEQYF.